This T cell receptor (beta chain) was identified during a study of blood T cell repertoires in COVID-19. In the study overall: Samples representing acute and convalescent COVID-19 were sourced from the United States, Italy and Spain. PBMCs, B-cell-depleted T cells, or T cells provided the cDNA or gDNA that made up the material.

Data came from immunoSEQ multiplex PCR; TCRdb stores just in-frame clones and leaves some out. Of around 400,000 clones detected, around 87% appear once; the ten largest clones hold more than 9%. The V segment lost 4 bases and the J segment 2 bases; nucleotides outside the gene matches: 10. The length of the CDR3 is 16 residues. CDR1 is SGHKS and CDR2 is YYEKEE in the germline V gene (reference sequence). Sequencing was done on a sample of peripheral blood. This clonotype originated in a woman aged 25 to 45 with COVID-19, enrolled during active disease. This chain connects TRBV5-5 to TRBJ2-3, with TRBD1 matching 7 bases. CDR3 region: CASSMTGSDLTDTQYF. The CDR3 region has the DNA TGTGCCAGCAGCATGACAGGGTCGGACCTCACAGATACGCAGTATTTT. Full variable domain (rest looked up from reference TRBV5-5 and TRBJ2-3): DAGVTQSPTHLIKTRGQQVTLRCSPISGHKSVSWYQQVLGQGPQFIFQYYEKEERGRGNFPDRFSARQFPNYSSELNVNALLLGDSALYLCASSMTGSDLTDTQYFGPGTRLTVL.